The present entry profiles one T cell receptor beta chain with its context. The sample originates from a study of OX40 agonist ivuxolimab in advanced cancers. Study information: Patients received the agonistic anti-OX40 (CD134) antibody ivuxolimab.

This table comes from immunoSEQ multiplex PCR, and its TCRdb copy is limited to in-frame clones, with some not included. The data contain about 16,000 clones, over 70% of them singletons. The CDR3 spans 17 residues. With 1 base removed from V and 0 bases from J, the gap between germline ends came to 13 bases. Germline loops: CDR1 LNHDA, CDR2 SQIVND (reference sequence). This sample comprised CD4+ or CD8+ T cells sorted from blood, obtained in a trial of the OX40 agonist ivuxolimab. The receptor was isolated from an adult with an advanced solid tumor such as melanoma, head and neck, liver or kidney cancer. V is TRBV19 and J is TRBJ1-5; a weak D match, TRBD1 (5 bases). CDR3 nucleotides: TGTGCCAGTAGTATAGGAGAGGACATCGATAGCAATCAGCCCCAGCATTTT. The encoded protein is CASSIGEDIDSNQPQHF.